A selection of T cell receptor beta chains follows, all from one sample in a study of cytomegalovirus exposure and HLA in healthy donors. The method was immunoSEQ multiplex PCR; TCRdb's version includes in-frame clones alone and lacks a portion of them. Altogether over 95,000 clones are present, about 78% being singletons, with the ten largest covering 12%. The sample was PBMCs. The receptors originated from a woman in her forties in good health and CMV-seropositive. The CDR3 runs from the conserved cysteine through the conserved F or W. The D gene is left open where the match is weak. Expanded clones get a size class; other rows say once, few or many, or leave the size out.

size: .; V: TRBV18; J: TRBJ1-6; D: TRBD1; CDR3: CASSSGTAQTRFSNSPLHF; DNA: TGTGCCAGCTCAAGTGGGACAGCCCAAACCAGGTTCTCAAATTCACCCCTCCACTTT
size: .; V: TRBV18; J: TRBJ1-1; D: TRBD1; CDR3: CASSPGTAYTEAFF; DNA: TGTGCCAGCTCACCCGGGACAGCTTACACTGAAGCTTTCTTT
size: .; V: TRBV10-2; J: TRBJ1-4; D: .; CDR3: CASGRDTYEKLFF; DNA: TGCGCCAGCGGCCGGGACACCTATGAAAAACTGTTTTTT
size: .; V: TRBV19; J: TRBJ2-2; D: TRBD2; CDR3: CASSIGSGGPVGELFF; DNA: TGTGCCAGTAGTATCGGGTCGGGGGGGCCGGTCGGGGAGCTGTTTTTT
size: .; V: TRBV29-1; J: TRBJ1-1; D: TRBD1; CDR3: CSVVPTGFNTEAFF; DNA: TGCAGCGTTGTACCGACAGGGTTCAACACTGAAGCTTTCTTT
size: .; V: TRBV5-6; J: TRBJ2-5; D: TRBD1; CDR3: CASSLATGQHQETQYF; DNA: TGTGCCAGCAGCTTGGCGACGGGACAGCATCAAGAGACCCAGTACTTC
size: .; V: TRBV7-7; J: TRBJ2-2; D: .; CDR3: CASRLVEASGELFF; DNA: TGTGCCAGCAGACTCGTCGAGGCTTCCGGGGAGCTGTTTTTT
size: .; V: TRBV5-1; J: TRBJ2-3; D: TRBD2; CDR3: CASSPASGGNTDTQYF; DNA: TGCGCCAGCAGCCCGGCTAGCGGGGGGAACACAGATACGCAGTATTTT
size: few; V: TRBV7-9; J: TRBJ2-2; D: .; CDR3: CASTLGAPEPFSGELFF; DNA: TGTGCCAGCACCCTAGGGGCTCCCGAGCCGTTTTCCGGGGAGCTGTTTTTT
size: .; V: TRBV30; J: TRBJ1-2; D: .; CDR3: CAGRPDSNYGYTF; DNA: TGTGCCGGCCGTCCGGACAGTAACTATGGCTACACCTTC
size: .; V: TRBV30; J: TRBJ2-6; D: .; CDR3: CAFRYSGANVLTF; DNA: TGTGCCTTCCGGTACTCTGGGGCCAACGTCCTGACTTTC
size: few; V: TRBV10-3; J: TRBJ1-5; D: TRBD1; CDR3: CAIRTGEGQPQHF; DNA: TGTGCCATCAGAACAGGGGAAGGACAGCCCCAGCATTTT
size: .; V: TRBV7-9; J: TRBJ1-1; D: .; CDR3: CASSLQGLVGTEAFF; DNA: TGTGCCAGCAGCTTACAGGGGTTGGTGGGGACTGAAGCTTTCTTT
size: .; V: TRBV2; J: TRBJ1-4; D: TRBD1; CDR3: CASRVQGAPNEKLFF; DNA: TGTGCCAGCAGGGTACAGGGGGCGCCGAATGAAAAACTGTTTTTT
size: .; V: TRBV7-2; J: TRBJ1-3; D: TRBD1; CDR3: CASSLEWTGIDTIYF; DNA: TGTGCCAGCAGCTTAGAGTGGACAGGGATAGACACCATATATTTT
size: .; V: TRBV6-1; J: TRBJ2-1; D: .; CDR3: CASSESQAFGNEQFF; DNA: TGTGCCAGCAGTGAAAGTCAGGCCTTCGGCAATGAGCAGTTCTTC
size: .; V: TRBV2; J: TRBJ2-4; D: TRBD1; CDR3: CASATGTVSKNIQYF; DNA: TGTGCCAGCGCTACGGGGACAGTGAGTAAAAACATTCAGTACTTC
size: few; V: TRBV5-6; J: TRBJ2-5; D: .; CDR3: CASSLAFRQETQYF; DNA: TGTGCCAGCAGCTTGGCCTTCAGACAAGAGACCCAGTACTTC
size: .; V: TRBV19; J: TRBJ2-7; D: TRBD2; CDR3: CASRERGGARQYF; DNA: TGTGCCAGTAGGGAGCGGGGGGGCGCCAGGCAGTACTTC
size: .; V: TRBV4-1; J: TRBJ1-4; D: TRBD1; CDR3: CASSQVHRGLLTNEKLFF; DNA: TGCGCCAGCAGCCAAGTTCACAGGGGGTTATTAACTAATGAAAAACTGTTTTTT
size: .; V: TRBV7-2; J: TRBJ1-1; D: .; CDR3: CASSPVKEGTEAFF; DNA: TGTGCCAGCAGCCCTGTAAAGGAGGGCACTGAAGCTTTCTTT
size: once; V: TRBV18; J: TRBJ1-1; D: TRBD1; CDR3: CASSAGTGVITEAFF; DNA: TGTGCCAGCTCGGCCGGGACAGGGGTCATCACTGAAGCTTTCTTT
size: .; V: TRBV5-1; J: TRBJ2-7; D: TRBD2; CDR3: CASSFGTSGGNPYEQYF; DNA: TGCGCCAGCAGCTTCGGGACTAGCGGGGGGAACCCTTACGAGCAGTACTTC
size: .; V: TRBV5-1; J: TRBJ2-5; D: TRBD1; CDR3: CASSLNPTGVEETQYF; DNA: TGCGCCAGCAGCCTTAACCCGACAGGGGTGGAAGAGACCCAGTACTTC
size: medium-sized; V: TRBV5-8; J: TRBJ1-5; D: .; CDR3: CASSLGRDQPQHF; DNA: TGTGCCAGCAGTTTGGGTCGGGATCAGCCCCAGCATTTT
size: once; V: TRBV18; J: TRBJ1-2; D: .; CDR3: CASSPSQGNYGYTF; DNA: TGTGCCAGCTCACCCTCACAGGGTAACTATGGCTACACCTTC
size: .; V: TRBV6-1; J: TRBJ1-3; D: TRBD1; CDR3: CASSPGGSGNTIYF; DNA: TGTGCCAGCAGCCCAGGGGGATCTGGAAACACCATATATTTT
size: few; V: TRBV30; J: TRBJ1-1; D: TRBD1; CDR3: CAWDRGNTEAFF; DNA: TGTGCCTGGGACAGGGGGAACACTGAAGCTTTCTTT
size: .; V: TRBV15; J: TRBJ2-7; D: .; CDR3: CATSRGGRYSYEQYF; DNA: TGTGCCACCAGCAGAGGGGGCAGATACTCCTACGAGCAGTACTTC
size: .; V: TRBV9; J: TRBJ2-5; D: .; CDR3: CASSSEGGPQETQYF; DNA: TGTGCCAGCAGCTCGGAGGGGGGGCCTCAAGAGACCCAGTACTTC
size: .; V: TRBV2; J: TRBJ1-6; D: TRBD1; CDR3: CASGGQVNYNSPLHF; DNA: TGTGCCAGCGGGGGACAGGTCAACTATAATTCACCCCTCCACTTT
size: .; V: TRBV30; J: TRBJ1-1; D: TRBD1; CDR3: CAWNRDRGNTEAFF; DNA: TGTGCCTGGAACCGGGACAGGGGAAACACTGAAGCTTTCTTT
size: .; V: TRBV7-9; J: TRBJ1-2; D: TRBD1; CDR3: CASSLARGQVGGYTF; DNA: TGTGCCAGCAGCTTAGCCCGGGGACAGGTCGGGGGCTACACCTTC
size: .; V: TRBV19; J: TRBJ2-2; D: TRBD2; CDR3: CASRGGTTGELFF; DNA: TGTGCCAGTCGCGGGGGTACGACCGGGGAGCTGTTTTTT
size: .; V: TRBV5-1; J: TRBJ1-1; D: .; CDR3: CASSLGALNTEAFF; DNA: TGCGCCAGCAGCTTGGGGGCCCTGAACACTGAAGCTTTCTTT
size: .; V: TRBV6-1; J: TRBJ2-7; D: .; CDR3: CASSWGRIYEQYF; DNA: TGTGCCAGCAGTTGGGGGCGGATCTACGAGCAGTACTTC
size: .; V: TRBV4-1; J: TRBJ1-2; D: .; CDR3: CASSQGQPTYGYTF; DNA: TGCGCCAGCAGCCAAGGACAACCGACCTATGGCTACACCTTC
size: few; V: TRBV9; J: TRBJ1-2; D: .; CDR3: CASSVAQSWGYTF; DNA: TGTGCCAGCAGCGTAGCACAGTCGTGGGGCTACACCTTC
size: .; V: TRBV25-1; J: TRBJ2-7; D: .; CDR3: CASSEYGQGYEQYF; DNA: TGTGCCAGCAGTGAATATGGTCAGGGGTACGAGCAGTACTTC
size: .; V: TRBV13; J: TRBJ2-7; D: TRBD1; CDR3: CASSLGGGQGINEQYF; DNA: TGTGCCAGCAGCTTAGGGGGCGGACAGGGAATCAACGAGCAGTACTTC
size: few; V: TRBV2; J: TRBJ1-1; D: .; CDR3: CAIRMDITSIEAFF; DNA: TGTGCCATAAGAATGGACATTACGTCTATCGAAGCTTTCTTT
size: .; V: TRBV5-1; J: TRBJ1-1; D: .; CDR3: CASSLGTGNTEAFF; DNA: TGCGCCAGCAGCTTGGGTACGGGGAACACTGAAGCTTTCTTT
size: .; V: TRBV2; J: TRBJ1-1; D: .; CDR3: CASSELAAEAFF; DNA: TGTGCCAGCAGTGAATTGGCAGCGGAAGCTTTCTTT
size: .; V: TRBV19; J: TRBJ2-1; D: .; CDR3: CASRGQGSLTQQFF; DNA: TGTGCCAGTCGCGGTCAGGGGTCCTTAACCCAGCAGTTCTTC
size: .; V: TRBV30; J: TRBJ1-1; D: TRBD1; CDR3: CAWTWTGGTEAFF; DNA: TGTGCCTGGACCTGGACAGGGGGGACTGAAGCTTTCTTT
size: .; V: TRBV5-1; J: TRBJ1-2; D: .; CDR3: CASTGEGYTF; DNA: TGCGCCAGCACGGGGGAGGGCTACACCTTC